Each of the 10 T cell receptor beta chains below was sequenced from the same sample in a study of T cells in women clearing cervical HPV infection. Clones were sequenced by immunoSEQ multiplex PCR, and TCRdb holds only the in-frame ones, with some missing. The sample data list 30,000 or so clones. Sequencing was carried out using blood buffy coat. All receptors derive from a woman aged 18-69 years with a cervical HPV16 infection that either progressed to CIN3+ or cleared (not recorded which).

In the case of this clone: The missing CDR3 end, 3 residues past where the read stops, is filled in from the germline J gene. The chain couples TRBV5-1 to TRBJ2-5; no definite D call. Trimming left V 0 bases short and J 3 bases short, with 9 bases between. The CDR3 spans 14 residues. Germline CDR1 reads SGHRS; CDR2 reads YFSETQ. The CDR3 region is CASSLGAGEETQYF. The covered CDR3 bases are TGCGCCAGCAGCTTGGGTGCAGGAGAAGAGACC.

Worth noting for this clone: The CDR3 extends 3 residues past the end of the read, so its final part is completed from the germline J gene. The V and J genes are TRBV6-4 and TRBJ1-4; TRBD1 is a possible D gene (6 bases). CDR1 MRHNA and CDR2 SNTAGT come from the germline V gene. The CDR3 is 14 amino acids. V was cut by 6 bases and J by 0 bases, with 8 bases left in between. The DNA read from the CDR3 is TGTGCCAGCAGCCGGACAGCAACTAATGAAAAA. Its translation is CASSRTATNEK. The complete CDR3 protein is CASSRTATNEKLFF.

A remark on this clone: The CDR3 extends 3 residues past the end of the read, so its final part is completed from the germline J gene. The chain uses TRBV5-4 and TRBJ1-1; D is ambiguous. Germline CDR1 and CDR2: SGHNT and YYREEE (reference sequence). Trimming removed 4 bases at V and 5 bases at J, with 15 bases between. The CDR3 runs 14 residues. The chain's CDR3 is CASSGWARLTEAFF. The sequenced CDR3 bases are TGTGCCAGCAGCGGGTGGGCCAGATTAACTGAA. Together with reference TRBV5-4 and TRBJ1-1, the CDR3 gives the full variable domain: ETGVTQSPTHLIKTRGQQVTLRCSSQSGHNTVSWYQQALGQGPQFIFQYYREEENGRGNFPPRFSGLQFPNYSSELNVNALELDDSALYLCASSGWARLTEAFFGQGTRLTVV.

With regard to this clone: The missing CDR3 end, 3 residues past where the read stops, is filled in from the germline J gene. This chain links TRBV12-3 or TRBV12-4 with TRBJ1-5; possible D gene TRBD1, 5 bases. This CDR3 contains 14 residues. V shed 7 bases and J shed 3 bases, with 13 bases lying between them. Partial CDR3 DNA: TGTGCCAGCACCAAAGACAGCTACAATCAGCCC. This gives the protein CASTKDSYNQP. Given in full, the CDR3 is CASTKDSYNQPQHF.

Concerning this clone: The CDR3 goes on 3 residues after the read ends, and that part is filled in from the germline J gene. This rearrangement joins TRBV6-1 to TRBJ2-2; weak D call: TRBD1 (5 bases). The ends were cut back, 2 bases at V and 6 bases at J, with 13 bases in the middle. Germline values: CDR1 MNHNS, CDR2 SASEGT. The CDR3 loop spans 15 amino acids. Partial CDR3 DNA: TGTGCCAGCAGTGAAAAAGTAGGGGATCCCGGGGAG. This gives the protein CASSEKVGDPGE. The whole CDR3 is CASSEKVGDPGELFF.

As concerns this clone: The read comes to an end 3 residues before the CDR3 does, leaving the germline J gene to fill in the end. The chain has TRBV19 and TRBJ1-4; no firm D call. The CDR3 is made up of 15 amino acids. CDR1 is LNHDA and CDR2 is SQIVND in the germline V gene (reference sequence). The V gene lost 2 bases and the J gene lost 7 bases, with 14 bases spanning the gap. CDR3 DNA (partial): TGTGCCAGTAGTATAATTCAACAGTCAGGTGAAAAA. Its protein product is CASSIIQQSGEK. The CDR3 in full is CASSIIQQSGEKLFF.

Comment on this clone: The sequence runs out 3 residues before the end of the CDR3; the remainder is reconstructed from the germline J gene. V is TRBV18 and J is TRBJ2-7; D is undetermined. The ends were cut back, 0 bases at V and 0 bases at J, with 12 bases in the middle. Germline assignment: CDR1 KGHSH and CDR2 LQKENI. The CDR3 runs 16 residues. The part of the CDR3 DNA that was read is TGTGCCAGCTCACCACCGGCCCAGGCACTCTCCTACGAG. Its translation: CASSPPAQALSYE. The complete CDR3 reads CASSPPAQALSYEQYF.

Points on this clone: The read ends 3 residues before the CDR3 terminus; that terminus is restored from the germline J gene. J is TRBJ2-7 and V is TRBV10-1; 7 bases align to TRBD1. After removal of 8 bases from V and 3 bases from J, the junction contained 22 bases not matched to a gene. Germline-derived CDR1 and CDR2 are WNHNN and SYGVQD (reference sequence). The CDR3 spans 18 residues. The part of the CDR3 DNA that was read is TGCGCCAGCCGAGGGGGCCGAGGGGCTAGACAGGTTGGCTACGAG. Protein product: CASRGGRGARQVGYE. The full CDR3 reads CASRGGRGARQVGYEQYF.

To note about this clone: The read stops 3 residues short of the end of the CDR3; the missing end is completed from the germline J gene. The V gene is TRBV19, the J gene TRBJ2-2; D ambiguous. Trimming took off 5 bases at V and 9 bases at J, with 16 bases between the two ends. Germline V gene data show CDR1 as LNHDA and CDR2 as SQIVND (reference sequence). The CDR3 totals 14 residues. The CDR3 loop reads CASSVGLTPRELFF. The covered CDR3 bases are TGTGCCAGTAGTGTCGGTTTAACGCCTAGGGAG.

Comments on this clone: The read gets to within 3 residues of the CDR3 end, and the germline J gene fills in the rest. The rearrangement links TRBV20-1 to TRBJ1-2; D might be TRBD1 (6 bases). The CDR3 contains 15 residues. CDR1 is DFQATT and CDR2 is SNEGSKA in the germline V gene (reference sequence). Trimming cost V 6 bases and J 4 bases, with 21 bases left between them. This CDR3 is CSARPGRGRGYGYTF. The CDR3 bases that were read are TGCAGTGCCCGACCCGGCAGGGGAAGGGGCTATGGC.